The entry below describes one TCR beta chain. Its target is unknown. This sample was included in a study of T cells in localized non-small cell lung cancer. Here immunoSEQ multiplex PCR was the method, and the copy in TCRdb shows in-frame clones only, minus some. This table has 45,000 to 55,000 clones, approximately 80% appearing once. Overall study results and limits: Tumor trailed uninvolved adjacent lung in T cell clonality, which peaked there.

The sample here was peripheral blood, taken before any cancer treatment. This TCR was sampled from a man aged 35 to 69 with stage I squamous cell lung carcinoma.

CDR3 coding DNA: TGTGCCAGCAGTTACAGGGGTACCGGGGAGCTGTTTTTT. The encoded protein is CASSYRGTGELFF. J is TRBJ2-2 and V is TRBV6-5; weak D call: TRBD1 (5 bases). This CDR3 region has 13 residues. V was shortened by 2 bases and J by 5 bases, with 6 bases between the two germline ends. Per the germline V gene, CDR1 is MNHEY and CDR2 is SVGAGI.